The clone carrying this T cell receptor beta chain is deemed large. What it binds is not known. The CDR3 loop spans 13 amino acids. CDR1 is GTSNPN, CDR2 SVGIG, per germline (reference sequence). The V segment lost 5 bases and the J segment 9 bases; nucleotides outside the gene matches: 7. Carried by each TCR cDNA molecule was a unique molecular identifier. TCRdb called the 5' RACE reads again in MiXCR, with one record for every CDR3 protein. The data hold about 4,900 distinct CDR3 sequences, with about 20% observed a single time. Time point meaning: sample taken at primary tumor resection. Untreated early-stage non-small cell lung cancer patients, 65 to 90 in total, were the donors. Material for sequencing was whole RNA from tumor, nontumor lung or frozen PBMC, left unsorted. The entry originates in a study of spatial heterogeneity in lung cancer. Study at large: TCR transcript abundance in tumor regions was strongly correlated with the T cell module score obtained from matched bulk RNA-seq.

Study outcomes and limitations: Tracking of tumor mutation counts was seen in expanded intratumoral alpha and beta TCR counts.

The chain employs TRBV30 and TRBJ1-5, with TRBD1 matching 10 bases. Sequencing was performed on lung tumor tissue, taken at surgery. The receptor was isolated from a male donor with early-stage non-small cell lung cancer. The CDR3 here is CAWAEGQGRPQHF. The CDR3 DNA sequence: TGTGCCTGGGCGGAGGGACAGGGGAGGCCCCAGCATTTT.